Presented here are 9 T cell receptor beta chains from one specimen sequenced in a study of blood T cell repertoires in COVID-19. Libraries were prepared by immunoSEQ multiplex PCR; TCRdb keeps only in-frame clonotypes and omits some of them. This table has about 140,000 clones, 85% appearing once. The sequencing input was peripheral blood. These receptors were collected from a man aged 50 to 59 with acute or convalescent COVID-19.

The chain recombines TRBV6-5 with TRBJ2-3; D might be TRBD1 (6 bases). The CDR3 totals 14 residues. V was cut by 7 bases and J by 2 bases, with 13 bases left in between. Germline CDR1 and CDR2: MNHEY and SVGAGI. Written as DNA, the CDR3 is TGTGCCAGCAAAGACAGGCCCTACACAGATACGCAGTATTTT. It yields the protein CASKDRPYTDTQYF.

This clone was observed a few times. J is TRBJ1-2 and V is TRBV11-2; TRBD1 matches 7 bases. This CDR3 is 14 amino acids long. V gave up 5 bases and J gave up 8 bases; unmatched junction bases: 11. Germline CDR1 SGHAT, CDR2 FQNNGV. The CDR3, as DNA: TGTGCCAGCAGCCCGTTTCAAACAGGGGTCGGCTACACCTTC. This gives the protein CASSPFQTGVGYTF. The variable domain in full, with the rest retrieved from reference TRBV11-2 and TRBJ1-2, is EAGVAQSPRYKIIEKRQSVAFWCNPISGHATLYWYQQILGQGPKLLIQFQNNGVVDDSQLPKDRFSAERLKGVDSTLKIQPAKLEDSAVYLCASSPFQTGVGYTFGSGTRLTVV.

A single count supports this clone. The chain links TRBV24-1 to TRBJ2-1; possible D gene TRBD1, 7 bases. Trimming stripped 7 bases from V and 6 bases from J, with 30 bases between. The CDR3 is 19 residues long. Germline values: CDR1 KGHDR, CDR2 SFDVKD. CDR3: CATSPGGWASARRLNEQFF. The CDR3 DNA is TGTGCCACCAGCCCAGGGGGGTGGGCTAGCGCCCGACGTCTCAATGAGCAGTTCTTC.

CDR3 region: CASSSTESSHGYTF. CDR3 DNA sequence: TGCGCCAGCAGCTCGACAGAATCCTCACATGGCTACACCTTC. The genes are TRBV5-1 and TRBJ1-2; the D gene is possibly TRBD1 (5 bases). The germline gives CDR1 SGHRS, CDR2 YFSETQ. V lost 3 bases, J lost 6 bases, and 15 bases lay in between. The CDR3 sequence is 14 residues long.

CDR3 region: CASSPGVFQPQHF. Written as DNA, the CDR3 is TGTGCCAGCAGTCCAGGGGTATTCCAGCCCCAGCATTTT. The gene calls are TRBV6-5 and TRBJ1-5; perhaps TRBD1 as D (6 bases). CDR3 length: 13 residues. Germline V lookup: CDR1 MNHEY, CDR2 SVGAGI. Trimming removed 5 bases from V and 7 bases from J, with 12 bases in between.

This sequence joins TRBV6-1 and TRBJ1-5, with D unresolved. The CDR3 is 15 amino acids. V shed 2 bases and J shed 4 bases, with 12 bases lying between them. Per the germline V gene, CDR1 is MNHNS and CDR2 is SASEGT. CDR3 loop: CASSERRATNQPQHF. CDR3 nucleotide sequence: TGTGCCAGCAGTGAAAGGAGGGCCACTAATCAGCCCCAGCATTTT.

The chain has TRBV6-2 or TRBV6-3 and TRBJ1-2; TRBD1 might be the D (6 bases). The germline V gene has CDR1 MNHEY and CDR2 SVGEGT. CDR3 size: 16 residues. V shed 0 bases and J shed 0 bases, with 11 bases lying between them. The CDR3 protein is CASSYSRQASNYGYTF. In DNA, the CDR3 is TGTGCCAGCAGTTACTCGAGACAGGCCTCTAACTATGGCTACACCTTC.

V is TRBV6-5 and J is TRBJ1-2; D perhaps matches TRBD1 (6 bases). This CDR3 spans 15 amino acids. V lost 2 bases and J lost 3, with 13 bases in between. CDR1 is MNHEY, CDR2 SVGAGI, per germline. CDR3 bases: TGTGCCAGCAGTTACCGGGGGGCGGCCCACTATGGCTACACCTTC. This gives the protein CASSYRGAAHYGYTF.

This chain joins TRBV30 and TRBJ1-3, with 7 bases that match TRBD1. This CDR3 is 16 amino acids long. V gave up 4 bases and J gave up 3 bases; unmatched junction bases: 12. The germline V gene encodes CDR1 GTSNPN and CDR2 SVGIG (reference sequence). This CDR3 is CAWTPTWRGLGNTIYF. CDR3 nucleotide sequence: TGTGCCTGGACACCCACTTGGAGGGGGCTTGGAAACACCATATATTTT. The full variable domain, in which reference TRBV30 and TRBJ1-3 provide the parts outside the CDR3, is SQTIHQWPATLVQPVGSPLSLECTVEGTSNPNLYWYRQAAGRGLQLLFYSVGIGQISSEVPQNLSASRPQDRQFILSSKKLLLSDSGFYLCAWTPTWRGLGNTIYFGEGSWLTVV.